This T cell receptor beta chain was identified in a study of T-cell memory formation after mild COVID-19. The V and J ends lost 5 bases and 1 base respectively, with 11 bases between them. This CDR3 has 14 residues. In germline, CDR1 is SEHNR, CDR2 FQNEAQ (reference sequence). Constant-segment primers and 5'RACE yielded cDNA libraries for TCR alpha and TCR beta, each carrying sample barcodes and UMIs. TCRdb fed the 5' RACE reads into MiXCR, producing one record per CDR3 protein. Among about 13,000 distinct CDR3 sequences listed, about 16% were seen once. V is TRBV7-9 and J is TRBJ2-5; a weak D match, TRBD2 (6 bases). The sample taken for sequencing was PBMCs or a T cell subset sorted from them (not recorded which). The receptor was derived from a man aged 18 to 29 who had mild COVID-19 (a few samples of this study predate the infection). Cell type and time point are not known. The CDR3 is CASSMRGGQETQYF. CDR3 nucleotide sequence: TGTGCCAGCAGCATGCGGGGCGGCCAAGAGACCCAGTACTTC.